Listed here is a single TCR beta chain. Its antigen is still unknown. One end of the junction fails to match germline, which may point to a read error. TRB rearrangements spanning V, D and J were amplified using mixed TRB-A/B primers. TCRdb recomputed calls from the multiplex PCR reads with MiXCR, one row per CDR3 protein. This table holds approximately 1,000 distinct CDR3 sequences, around 29% found once. The template was genomic DNA from peripheral blood, not RNA. Germline values: CDR1 MNHEY, CDR2 SVGAGI. This CDR3 comprises 11 residues. This sample stems from a study of T cell repertoires in aging, cancer and after chemotherapy. Study at large: Glioblastoma patients receiving temozolomide-based therapy gave paired samples before and after chemotherapy. General observations from the study: Untreated cancer patients had significantly lower blood TCR diversity than age-matched healthy donors.

The receptor was derived from a human donor with a solid tumor. Source material: blood. This chain connects TRBV6-5 to TRBJ2-7; no firm D call. In nucleotides, the CDR3 is TGTGCCGGCAGTTCGTTGTCCGAGCAGAACTTC. Protein product: CAGSSLSEQNF.